This is a list of T cell receptor beta chains from one sample in a study of T cell responses to AZD1222 COVID-19 vaccine. The repertoire was sequenced with immunoSEQ multiplex PCR; TCRdb's copy has only in-frame clones and lacks some. Of around 120,000 clones detected, about 90% appear once; the ten largest clones hold around 15%. The specimen was peripheral blood, collected on day 0 of AZD1222 vaccination. The source of these receptors is an adult in good health. Each CDR3 is given with its conserved first and last residue. The D gene is left open where the match is weak. Not every row has a clone size; where given, it reads once, few, many or a size class.

abundance	d_gene	j_gene	v_gene	CDR3nt	CDR3aa
.	.	TRBJ2-3	TRBV2	TGTGCCAGCAGCCCCTCTTGGTCGGCTGGCACAGATACGCAGTATTTT	CASSPSWSAGTDTQYF
.	.	TRBJ2-5	TRBV6-2/TRBV6-3	TGTGCCAGCAGTTATGGCCCGGGACGGGGGAAAGAGACCCAGTACTTC	CASSYGPGRGKETQYF
.	.	TRBJ1-2	TRBV19	TGTGCCAGTAGTCCCCATGAGGACTATGGCTACACCTTC	CASSPHEDYGYTF
.	.	TRBJ2-3	TRBV5-1	TGCGCCAGCAGCTTGGTGGGCTATGGCCGGAGCACAGATACGCAGTATTTT	CASSLVGYGRSTDTQYF
.	TRBD1	TRBJ1-3	TRBV6-1	TGTGCCAGCAGTGTCGGCGCAGGGGGCGCATCTGGAAACACCATATATTTT	CASSVGAGGASGNTIYF
once	.	TRBJ1-1	TRBV12-5	TGTGCTAGTGGTTTCACGAAACCCAGGGAGGATGGGAACACTGAAGCTTTCTTT	CASGFTKPREDGNTEAFF
.	.	TRBJ1-4	TRBV7-2	TGTGCCAGCAGCTCTCATGCAGGGAGTGAAAAACTGTTTTTT	CASSSHAGSEKLFF
.	.	TRBJ1-2	TRBV7-9	TGTGCCAGCAGAGCGAGGACAGTGGACTATGGCTACACCTTC	CASRARTVDYGYTF
.	.	TRBJ2-1	TRBV3-1/TRBV3-2	TGTGCCAGCAGCCAAGCGTTGGCTGAGCAGTTCTTC	CASSQALAEQFF
once	.	TRBJ2-2	TRBV19	TGTGCGATCTCCCGGACGGCGGAGGGGAACACCGGGGAGCTGTTTTTT	CAISRTAEGNTGELFF
medium-sized	.	TRBJ2-1	TRBV10-1	TGCGCCAAGTGTCCAGGACCCAATGAGCAGTTCTTC	CAKCPGPNEQFF
.	.	TRBJ1-1	TRBV30	TGTGCCTGGAAGCGCCAAGTGTCTGAAGCTTTCTTT	CAWKRQVSEAFF
.	TRBD1	TRBJ1-2	TRBV9	TGTGCCAGCAGCGTCGGGACAGGGGTTCTAGGCTATGGCTACACCTTC	CASSVGTGVLGYGYTF
.	.	TRBJ1-1	TRBV13	TGTGCCAGCAGCGTGTATTCAAAGGACACTGAAGCTTTCTTT	CASSVYSKDTEAFF
few	.	TRBJ1-1	TRBV10-3	TGTGCCATCAGTGAGGATCAAAATGAAGCTTTCTTT	CAISEDQNEAFF
.	.	TRBJ1-4	TRBV4-3	TGCGCCAGCAGCCAAGATACCTGGCCAGCAGTTAATGAAAAACTGTTTTTT	CASSQDTWPAVNEKLFF
.	TRBD1	TRBJ2-3	TRBV19	TGTGCCAGTGGAGACAGGGGATCTGGCACAGATACGCAGTATTTT	CASGDRGSGTDTQYF
.	.	TRBJ1-5	TRBV5-1	TGCGCCAGCAGCTTGGGGTTAAGCAATCAGCCCCAGCATTTT	CASSLGLSNQPQHF
few	.	TRBJ1-1	TRBV7-6	TGTGCCAGCACCCCGAGAGGACAGTCGAACACTGAAGCTTTCTTT	CASTPRGQSNTEAFF
.	.	TRBJ1-1	TRBV30	TGTGCCTGGAGTGTAAACAGGAACACTGAAGCTTTCTTT	CAWSVNRNTEAFF
once	.	TRBJ2-2	TRBV7-2	TGTGCCAGCAGCCGGACTTCAGACGGACAGTGGTCCGGGGAGCTGTTTTTT	CASSRTSDGQWSGELFF
.	TRBD1	TRBJ1-2	TRBV6-2/TRBV6-3	TGTGCCAGCAGTTACTCCCCTGGGGGAGGGACAGAGGACTATGGCTACACCTTC	CASSYSPGGGTEDYGYTF
.	TRBD1	TRBJ1-2	TRBV29-1	TGCAGCGTTGGACAGGGGGCGCGGAGCTATGGCTACACCTTC	CSVGQGARSYGYTF
.	.	TRBJ1-1	TRBV2	TGTGCCAGCAGTGATTTCTCTAACACTGAAGCTTTCTTT	CASSDFSNTEAFF
.	.	TRBJ1-1	TRBV6-5	TGTGCCAGCAGTTACTCGTCAGGGGACCCTTTGGGGGAAGCTTTCTTT	CASSYSSGDPLGEAFF
.	.	TRBJ1-5	TRBV28	TGTGCCAGCAGTTTATGGGCAGGGAATCAGCCCCAGCATTTT	CASSLWAGNQPQHF
.	.	TRBJ2-5	TRBV7-6	TGTGCCAGCAGCTTAGGCCGCCAAGAGACCCAGTACTTC	CASSLGRQETQYF
.	.	TRBJ2-1	TRBV21-1	TGTGCCAGCAGCAAAGCGCGTGACGATAGCGGGGAGTGTAATGAGCAGTTCTTC	CASSKARDDSGECNEQFF
.	TRBD2	TRBJ2-1	TRBV7-2	TGTGCCAGCAGCTTAGTTACTAGCGGGGACTACAATGAGCAGTTCTTC	CASSLVTSGDYNEQFF
.	.	TRBJ1-2	TRBV20-1	TGCAGTTGGAACTGGGATGGCTACACCTTC	CSWNWDGYTF
.	TRBD2	TRBJ2-1	TRBV7-2	TGTGCCAGCAGCTTTTTGGGGACTAGCGGCGACTATGAGCAGTTCTTC	CASSFLGTSGDYEQFF
.	.	TRBJ2-1	TRBV3-1/TRBV3-2	TGTGCCAGCTCCGGACTGTACAATGAGCAGTTCTTC	CASSGLYNEQFF
.	TRBD1	TRBJ1-1	TRBV6-2/TRBV6-3	TGTGCCAGCAGTTATGGGGGACAGGGATACACTGAAGCTTTCTTT	CASSYGGQGYTEAFF
.	.	TRBJ1-4	TRBV24-1	TGTGCCACCAGTGAAAGAAACCAGGGGCCCCCAGGGAAACTGTTTTTT	CATSERNQGPPGKLFF
.	.	TRBJ2-3	TRBV11-2	TGTGCCAGTATGCAATCCGTAGTTAGCACAGATACGCAGTATTTT	CASMQSVVSTDTQYF
.	TRBD1	TRBJ1-2	TRBV29-1	TGCAGCGTCGTTCGGACAGGGGTGACCTATGGCTACACCTTC	CSVVRTGVTYGYTF
.	.	TRBJ2-5	TRBV5-4	TGTGCCAGCAGCTTCGGAGCGGGCGGGGCTAAAGAGACCCAGTACTTC	CASSFGAGGAKETQYF
.	.	TRBJ2-7	TRBV18	TGTGCCAGCTCACCGCTAGCGCGCCACGAGCAGTACTTC	CASSPLARHEQYF
.	TRBD2	TRBJ2-5	TRBV24-1	TGTGCCACCAGTGATTTGGGACTAGGAGAGACCCAGTACTTC	CATSDLGLGETQYF
.	.	TRBJ2-5	TRBV19	TGTGCCAGTAGTATTGGGTCGGGCGAGACCCAGTACTTC	CASSIGSGETQYF
.	.	TRBJ2-7	TRBV27	TGTGCCAGCAGTTTAGGTCAATACTACGAGCAGTACTTC	CASSLGQYYEQYF
.	TRBD1	TRBJ2-7	TRBV30	TGTGCCTGGAGTGCGAAGGGACAGCCCCAGAATGGGGGCTACGAGCAGTACTTC	CAWSAKGQPQNGGYEQYF
.	TRBD1	TRBJ2-2	TRBV9	TGTGCCAGCAGCGTCCGGACAGGGGCCGGGGAGCTGTTTTTT	CASSVRTGAGELFF
.	TRBD2	TRBJ2-3	TRBV4-3	TGCGCCAGCAGCCAAGATAAAATCGGGGACTACTACACAGATACGCAGTATTTT	CASSQDKIGDYYTDTQYF
.	TRBD1	TRBJ2-7	TRBV19	TGTGCCAGTAGTATTGACGGGACAGGGACCTACGAGCAGTACTTC	CASSIDGTGTYEQYF
once	.	TRBJ1-6	TRBV11-2	TGTGCCAGCAGCTTAGGAAATTCACCCCTCCACTTT	CASSLGNSPLHF
once	TRBD1	TRBJ2-7	TRBV6-2/TRBV6-3	TGTGCCAGCAGTCGTTTGGGACAGGCCTTATCCTACGAGCAGTACTTC	CASSRLGQALSYEQYF
.	.	TRBJ1-4	TRBV4-1	TGCGCCAGCAGGCCCATGGGGTTTAATGAAAAACTGTTTTTT	CASRPMGFNEKLFF
.	.	TRBJ2-7	TRBV6-5	TGTGCCAGCAGTTACTCGGACGAGCAGTACTTC	CASSYSDEQYF